A selection of T cell receptor beta chains follows, all from one sample in a study of T cell responses to AZD1222 COVID-19 vaccine. The data were produced by immunoSEQ multiplex PCR, yet TCRdb's version contains in-frame clones alone and is incomplete. The sample has around 78,000 clones; 90% are singletons. This sample comprised peripheral blood, obtained 28 days after the second AZD1222 dose. These receptors came from an adult who received the AZD1222 COVID-19 vaccine. Both conserved end residues are part of each CDR3. The D gene is left open where the match is weak. Clone size is not always given. Where it is, it says once, few, many or a class for expanded clones.

TGTGCCAGTAGTATAATGGAAGCCGGGGAGCTGTTTTTT	CASSIMEAGELFF	NA	once	TRBV19	TRBJ2-2
TGTGCCAGCTCACCGGGTGCAACTAATGAAAAACTGTTTTTT	CASSPGATNEKLFF	NA	NA	TRBV18	TRBJ1-4
TGTGCCCCGCCCGGAATCAACAGGGGTAGAAGCAATCAGCCCCAGCATTTT	CAPPGINRGRSNQPQHF	TRBD1	NA	TRBV24-1	TRBJ1-5
TGCAGCGTTGATGAGGGAGGATATGGCTACACCTTC	CSVDEGGYGYTF	NA	NA	TRBV29-1	TRBJ1-2
TGTGCCAGCAGCTTAAGCGGGGGTAGCTCCTACAATGAGCAGTTCTTC	CASSLSGGSSYNEQFF	TRBD2	NA	TRBV7-3	TRBJ2-1
TGTGCCAGCAGCGTAGGAGGGTCTACTAATGAAAAACTGTTTTTT	CASSVGGSTNEKLFF	NA	NA	TRBV9	TRBJ1-4
TGTGCCAGTAGTACCGGGGGAAGGGTTAGCTCCTACGAGCAGTACTTC	CASSTGGRVSSYEQYF	NA	NA	TRBV19	TRBJ2-7
TGTGCCAGCAGCCAACTAGAGGAGGGAGCCTACGAGCAGTACTTC	CASSQLEEGAYEQYF	NA	NA	TRBV2	TRBJ2-7
TGTGCCAGCAGCTTAGATAATCAGCCCCAGCATTTT	CASSLDNQPQHF	NA	NA	TRBV7-2	TRBJ1-5
TGTGCCAGCAGTGAGGACAGGGAGGAAAAACTGTTTTTT	CASSEDREEKLFF	TRBD1	few	TRBV2	TRBJ1-4
TGCGCCAGCAGCCCCCTAACAGCGGGGAGAACCGGGGAGCTGTTTTTT	CASSPLTAGRTGELFF	TRBD2	NA	TRBV5-1	TRBJ2-2
TGTGCCAGCAGCCCTCACGGTAAGGGGCGGTACACCGGGGAGCTGTTTTTT	CASSPHGKGRYTGELFF	NA	NA	TRBV5-8	TRBJ2-2
TGTGCCAGCAGCCCCCTAGAGGCTAGGGAGCTGTTTTTT	CASSPLEARELFF	NA	few	TRBV6-2/TRBV6-3	TRBJ2-2
TGTGCCACCAGCAGAGCCAGGGCGGGGGATGAGCAGTTCTTC	CATSRARAGDEQFF	TRBD2	NA	TRBV15	TRBJ2-1
TGTGCCAGCAGTTTACAGGAATCGGAAGGCTACACCTTC	CASSLQESEGYTF	NA	once	TRBV6-6	TRBJ1-2
TGTGCCAGCAGCTTTGTCCCAGACTACGAGCAGTACTTC	CASSFVPDYEQYF	NA	NA	TRBV7-2	TRBJ2-7
TGTGCCAGCAAGGCCTGGGTGGGAGACAATGAGCAGTTCTTC	CASKAWVGDNEQFF	NA	NA	TRBV6-5	TRBJ2-1
TGTGCCAGCAGTTTGTACGGAGATACGCAGTATTTT	CASSLYGDTQYF	NA	NA	TRBV12-3/TRBV12-4	TRBJ2-3
TGCAGCTGCGCATCTCGTAACTATGGCTACACCTTC	CSCASRNYGYTF	NA	once	TRBV29-1	TRBJ1-2
TGTGCCAGTACCCAAAAACCGGGACGGCTGAACACCGGGGAGCTGTTTTTT	CASTQKPGRLNTGELFF	NA	NA	TRBV19	TRBJ2-2
TGCGCCAGCAGCTCGTTGGGGAACACTGAAGCTTTCTTT	CASSSLGNTEAFF	NA	NA	TRBV5-1	TRBJ1-1
TGTGCCAGCAGTGAAGCACGGCAATCTGGGGCCAACGTCCTGACTTTC	CASSEARQSGANVLTF	NA	NA	TRBV6-1	TRBJ2-6
TGCAGCGTTGGCTTGGGTCCCGGAGACGAGCAGTACTTC	CSVGLGPGDEQYF	NA	NA	TRBV29-1	TRBJ2-7
TGTGCCAGCAGCTTTGGCAGCGGCTCACCCCTCCACTTT	CASSFGSGSPLHF	NA	few	TRBV7-8	TRBJ1-6
TGTGCCAGCACCGTGTCGCGGGGGGCCCCCCAAGAGACCCAGTACTTC	CASTVSRGAPQETQYF	TRBD2	NA	TRBV5-4	TRBJ2-5
TGTGCCAGCAGTTACGACGGAGATAGCAATCAGCCCCAGCATTTT	CASSYDGDSNQPQHF	NA	NA	TRBV6-5	TRBJ1-5
TGCAGTGCTAGTGATAGGAAGACTAATCAGCCCCAGCATTTT	CSASDRKTNQPQHF	NA	NA	TRBV20-1	TRBJ1-5
TGCGCCAGCACGAGGGACCCGAGCTCCTACAATGAGCAGTTCTTC	CASTRDPSSYNEQFF	NA	NA	TRBV5-1	TRBJ2-1
TGTGCCAGCAGCCAAGTCAAGGGGGGCTCCTATAATTCACCCCTCCACTTT	CASSQVKGGSYNSPLHF	NA	NA	TRBV3-1/TRBV3-2	TRBJ1-6
TGCGCCAGCAGCTGGGGGACGGGCAATCAGCCCCAGCATTTT	CASSWGTGNQPQHF	NA	NA	TRBV5-1	TRBJ1-5
TGTGCCTGGAGCCCCCCAGGGACTAGCGGGAGGGTCGAGCAGTACTTC	CAWSPPGTSGRVEQYF	TRBD2	NA	TRBV30	TRBJ2-7
TGCAGCGTTGAAGTTGGTTCTTCCAATGAGCAGTTCTTC	CSVEVGSSNEQFF	NA	NA	TRBV29-1	TRBJ2-1
TGTGCCTGGGAACCGGGACAGGGGGCTTTCAAAGTCGGCTACACCTTC	CAWEPGQGAFKVGYTF	TRBD1	NA	TRBV30	TRBJ1-2
TGTGCCAGTACCGAGCCCGGACTGCGCTCTGGGGCCAACGTCCTGACTTTC	CASTEPGLRSGANVLTF	NA	NA	TRBV19	TRBJ2-6
TGTGCCAGCAGCCAAGATGACAGCACAGATACGCAGTATTTT	CASSQDDSTDTQYF	NA	NA	TRBV3-1/TRBV3-2	TRBJ2-3
TGTGCCAGCAGTTCGACCGGGACAACCAGACAGCCCCAGCATTTT	CASSSTGTTRQPQHF	NA	NA	TRBV6-5	TRBJ1-5
TGTGCCAGCTCACCATTCCTGGACGGGAATGAGCAGTTCTTC	CASSPFLDGNEQFF	NA	few	TRBV18	TRBJ2-1